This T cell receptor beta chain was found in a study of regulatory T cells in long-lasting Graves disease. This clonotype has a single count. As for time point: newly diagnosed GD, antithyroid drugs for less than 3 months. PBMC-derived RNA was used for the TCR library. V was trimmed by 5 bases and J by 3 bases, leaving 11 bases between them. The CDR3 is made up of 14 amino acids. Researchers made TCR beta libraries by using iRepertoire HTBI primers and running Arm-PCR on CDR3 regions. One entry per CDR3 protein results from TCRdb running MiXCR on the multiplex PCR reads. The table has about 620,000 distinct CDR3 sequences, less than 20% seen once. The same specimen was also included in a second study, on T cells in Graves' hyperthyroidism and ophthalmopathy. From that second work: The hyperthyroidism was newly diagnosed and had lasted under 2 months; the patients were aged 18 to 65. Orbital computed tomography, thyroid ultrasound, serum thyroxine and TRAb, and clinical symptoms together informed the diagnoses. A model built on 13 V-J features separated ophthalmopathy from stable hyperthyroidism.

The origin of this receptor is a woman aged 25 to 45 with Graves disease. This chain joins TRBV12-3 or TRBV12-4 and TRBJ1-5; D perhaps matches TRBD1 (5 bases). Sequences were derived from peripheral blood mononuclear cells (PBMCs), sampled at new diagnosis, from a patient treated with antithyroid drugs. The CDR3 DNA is TGTGCCAGCAGTGGATGGGGGGACAATCAGCCCCAGCATTTT. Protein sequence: CASSGWGDNQPQHF.